The sequence of this T cell receptor beta chain was determined in a study of T-cell memory formation after mild COVID-19. V gave up 4 bases and J gave up 2 bases, with 15 bases separating them. CDR3 length: 16 residues. Germline CDR1 reads KGHDR; CDR2 reads SFDVKD. MiXCR, applied by TCRdb to the 5' RACE reads, yields one record per CDR3 protein. The table records 130,000 to 150,000 distinct CDR3 sequences, over 15% of them present only once. This clonotype was counted between two and nine times. The TCR sequence derives from an adult woman who had mild COVID-19 (a few samples of this study predate the infection). Cell type and time point are not known. The chain links TRBV24-1 to TRBJ2-3; D gene uncertain. The sample consisted of PBMCs or a T cell subset sorted from them (not recorded which). CDR3 residues: CATSDTLTTYTDTQYF. The DNA for the CDR3 is TGTGCCACCAGTGACACACTGACAACCTACACAGATACGCAGTATTTT.